Following are 5 T cell receptor beta chains from one sample sequenced in a study of chemoradiotherapy in HPV16-positive cancers. Assay: immunoSEQ multiplex PCR; the TCRdb copy retains only in-frame clones and omits some. The data show 8,500 to 9,000 clones, roughly 78% seen once. Specimen collection occurred from a patient who underwent chemoradiotherapy. All receptors come from a human donor with HPV-associated anogenital cancer.

Only a few counts were recorded for this clone. This chain links TRBV5-1 with TRBJ1-2, with D tentatively TRBD1 (5 bases). With 2 bases removed from V and 3 bases from J, the gap between germline ends came to 11 bases. The CDR3 is 14 amino acids. Germline V gene lookup returns CDR1 SGHRS and CDR2 YFSETQ. The CDR3 DNA is TGCGCCAGCAGCTTAAGGGGTGACGACTATGGCTACACCTTC. The encoded protein is CASSLRGDDYGYTF.

The V gene is TRBV4-1, the J gene TRBJ2-3, with D perhaps TRBD1 (6 bases). The CDR3 is 16 residues long. In germline, CDR1 is MGHRA, CDR2 YSYEKL. With 4 bases removed from V and 5 bases from J, the gap between germline ends came to 19 bases. CDR3 loop: CASSRQSGTPEDTQYF. CDR3 DNA: TGCGCCAGCAGCCGCCAATCCGGGACACCGGAAGATACGCAGTATTTT.

The chain combines TRBV6-4 with TRBJ1-3, with 12 bases identical to TRBD1. After removal of 6 bases from V and 2 bases from J, the junction contained 14 bases not matched to a gene. The germline V gene has CDR1 MRHNA and CDR2 SNTAGT. This CDR3 has 19 residues. CDR3 DNA sequence: TGTGCCAGCAGCTCCTCGGGACAGGGGGCTGGGGCCGCTGGAAACACCATATATTTT. It translates to CASSSSGQGAGAAGNTIYF.

The J gene is TRBJ2-6, the V gene TRBV19; either TRBD1 or TRBD2 may fit D (6 bases each). The germline V and J ends were trimmed by 5 bases and 0 bases, with 8 bases remaining between them. Germline V lookup: CDR1 LNHDA, CDR2 SQIVND (reference sequence). The CDR3 has 15 amino acids. As DNA, the CDR3 is TGTGCCAGTAGTGGGGGGCGCTCTGGGGCCAACGTCCTGACTTTC. Encoded protein: CASSGGRSGANVLTF.

The rearrangement uses TRBV10-1 and TRBJ1-2, with D uncertain. The CDR3 runs 12 residues. Germline V gene lookup returns CDR1 WNHNN and CDR2 SYGVQD (reference sequence). Trimming pared 2 bases from V and 8 bases from J, leaving 9 bases between. The CDR3 DNA sequence: TGCGCCAGCAGTGAGAAGTGTGGGGGCTACACCTTC. Encoded protein: CASSEKCGGYTF.